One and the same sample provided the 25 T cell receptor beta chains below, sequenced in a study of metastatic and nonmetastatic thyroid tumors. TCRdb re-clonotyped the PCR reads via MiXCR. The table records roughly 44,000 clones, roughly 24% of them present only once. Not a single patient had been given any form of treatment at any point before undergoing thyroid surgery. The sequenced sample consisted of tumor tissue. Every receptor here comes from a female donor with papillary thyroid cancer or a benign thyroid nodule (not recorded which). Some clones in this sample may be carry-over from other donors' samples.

The CDR3 DNA is TGTGCCAGCAGCGAGATCCGTTCGTATGGCTACACCTTC. It encodes CASSEIRSYGYTF. V usage is TRBV9 and J usage is TRBJ1-2; D gene ambiguous. The length of the CDR3 is 13 residues. V was cut by 3 bases and J by 5 bases, with 11 bases left in between. Per the germline V gene, CDR1 is SGDLS and CDR2 is YYNGEE.

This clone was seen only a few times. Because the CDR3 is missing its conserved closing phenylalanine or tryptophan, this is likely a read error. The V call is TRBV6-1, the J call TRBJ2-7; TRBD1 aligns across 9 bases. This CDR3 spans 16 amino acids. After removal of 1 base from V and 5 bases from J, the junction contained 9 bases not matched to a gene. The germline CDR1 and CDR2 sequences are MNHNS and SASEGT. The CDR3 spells CASSEDPTGGSDEQYP. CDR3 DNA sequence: TGTGCCAGCAGTGAAGACCCTACAGGGGGCAGCGACGAGCAGTACCCC.

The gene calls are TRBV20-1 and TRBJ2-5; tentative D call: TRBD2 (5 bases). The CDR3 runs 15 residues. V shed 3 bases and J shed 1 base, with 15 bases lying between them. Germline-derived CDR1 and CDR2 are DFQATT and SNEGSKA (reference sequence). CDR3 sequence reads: CSARLSSSLQETQYF. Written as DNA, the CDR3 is TGCAGTGCTAGGTTGTCTAGCAGCCTCCAAGAGACCCAGTACTTC.

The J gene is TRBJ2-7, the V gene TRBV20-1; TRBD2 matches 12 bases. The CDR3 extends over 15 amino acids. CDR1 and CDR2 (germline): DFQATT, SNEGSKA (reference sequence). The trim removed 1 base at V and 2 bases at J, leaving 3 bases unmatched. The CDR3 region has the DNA TGCAGTGCTAGAGGGACTAGCGGGGACACCTACGAGCAGTACTTC. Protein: CSARGTSGDTYEQYF.

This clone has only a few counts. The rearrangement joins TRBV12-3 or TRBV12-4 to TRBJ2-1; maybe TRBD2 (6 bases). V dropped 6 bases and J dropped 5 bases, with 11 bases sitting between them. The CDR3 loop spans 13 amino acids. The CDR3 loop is CASRRGLHNEQFF. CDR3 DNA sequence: TGTGCCAGCAGGCGGGGACTCCACAATGAGCAGTTCTTC.

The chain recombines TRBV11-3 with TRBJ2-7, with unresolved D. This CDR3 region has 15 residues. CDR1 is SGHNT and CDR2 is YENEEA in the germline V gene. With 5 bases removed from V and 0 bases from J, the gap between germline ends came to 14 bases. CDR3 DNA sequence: TGTGCCAGCAGCGATAGTGTGGGCCCCTCCTACGAGCAGTACTTC. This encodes CASSDSVGPSYEQYF.

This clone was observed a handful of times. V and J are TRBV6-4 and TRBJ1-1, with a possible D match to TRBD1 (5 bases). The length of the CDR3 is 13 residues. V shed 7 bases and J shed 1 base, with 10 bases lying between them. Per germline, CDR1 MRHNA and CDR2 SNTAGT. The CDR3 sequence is CASIQGENTEAFF. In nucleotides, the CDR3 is TGTGCCAGCATCCAGGGAGAGAACACTGAAGCTTTCTTT.

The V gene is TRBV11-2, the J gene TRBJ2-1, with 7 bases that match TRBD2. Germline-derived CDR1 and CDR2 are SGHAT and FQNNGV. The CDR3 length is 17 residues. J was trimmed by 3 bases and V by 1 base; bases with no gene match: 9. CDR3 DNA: TGTGCCAGCAGCTTAGCTCTGGGGCTAGCGGTCTACAATGAGCAGTTCTTC. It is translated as CASSLALGLAVYNEQFF.

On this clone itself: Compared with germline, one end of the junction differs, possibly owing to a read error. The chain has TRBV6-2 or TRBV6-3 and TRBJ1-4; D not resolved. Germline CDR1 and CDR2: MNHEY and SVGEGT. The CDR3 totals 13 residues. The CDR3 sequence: CSSKYKPGEKLFF. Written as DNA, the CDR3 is TGTTCCAGCAAGTATAAGCCGGGTGAAAAACTTTTTTTT.

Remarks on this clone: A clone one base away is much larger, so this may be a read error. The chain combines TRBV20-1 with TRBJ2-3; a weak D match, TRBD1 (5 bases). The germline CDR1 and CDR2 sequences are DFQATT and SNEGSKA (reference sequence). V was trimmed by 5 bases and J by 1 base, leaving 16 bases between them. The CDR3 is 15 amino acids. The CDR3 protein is CSAENLTVGTDTQYF. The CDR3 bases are TGCAGTGCTGAGAACTTGACAGTGGGCACAGATACGCAGTATTTT.

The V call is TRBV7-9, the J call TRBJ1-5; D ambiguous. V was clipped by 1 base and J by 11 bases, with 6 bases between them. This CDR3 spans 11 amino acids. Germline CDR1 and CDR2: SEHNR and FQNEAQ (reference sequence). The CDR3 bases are TGTGCCAGCAGCTTAGATGGGGCCCAGCATTTT. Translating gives CASSLDGAQHF.

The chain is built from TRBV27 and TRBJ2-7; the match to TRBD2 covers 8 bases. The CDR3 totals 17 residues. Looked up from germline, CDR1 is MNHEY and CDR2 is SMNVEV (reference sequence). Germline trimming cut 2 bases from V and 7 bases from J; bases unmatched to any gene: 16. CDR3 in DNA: TGTGCCAGCAGTTTAATAAGCGGGAGCTCTTCTTTTGGGGAGCAGTACTTC. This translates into CASSLISGSSSFGEQYF.

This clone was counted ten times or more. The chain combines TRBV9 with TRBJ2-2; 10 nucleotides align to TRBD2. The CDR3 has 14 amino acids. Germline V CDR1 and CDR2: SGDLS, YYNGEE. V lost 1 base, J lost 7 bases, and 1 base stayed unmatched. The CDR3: CASSVLAGGGELFF. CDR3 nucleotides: TGTGCCAGCAGCGTATTAGCGGGAGGCGGGGAGCTGTTTTTT.

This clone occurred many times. In DNA form, the CDR3 reads TGTGCCAGCAGATCCCCCAGGAGCGGGCAGCCCCAGCATTTT. Amino acids: CASRSPRSGQPQHF. J is TRBJ1-5 and V is TRBV2; D remains unclear. Trimming pared 6 bases from V and 7 bases from J, leaving 16 bases between. Germline CDR1 and CDR2: SNHLY and FYNNEI. CDR3 length equals 14 residues.

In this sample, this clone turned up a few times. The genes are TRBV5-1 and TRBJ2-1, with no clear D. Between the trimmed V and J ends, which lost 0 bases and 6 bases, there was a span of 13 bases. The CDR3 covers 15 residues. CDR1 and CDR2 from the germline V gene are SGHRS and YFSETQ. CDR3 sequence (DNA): TGCGCCAGCAGCTTGGGGGCCCCTGAAGCCAATGAGCAGTTCTTC. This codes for CASSLGAPEANEQFF.

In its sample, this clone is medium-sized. The CDR3 loop is CASTLTSGGPYEQYF. The CDR3 DNA reads TGTGCCAGCACCTTGACTAGCGGGGGCCCCTACGAGCAGTACTTC. The chain links TRBV6-2 or TRBV6-3 to TRBJ2-7, with TRBD2 matching 12 bases. Germline CDR1 is MNHEY and CDR2 is SVGEGT. V was clipped by 7 bases and J by 2 bases; unmatched bases: 6. The CDR3 is made up of 15 amino acids.

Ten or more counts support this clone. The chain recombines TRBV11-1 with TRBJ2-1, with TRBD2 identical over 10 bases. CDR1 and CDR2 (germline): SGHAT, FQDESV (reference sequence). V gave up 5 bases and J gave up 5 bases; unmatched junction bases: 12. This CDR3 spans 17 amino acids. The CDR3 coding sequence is TGTGCCAGCAGCGCAGGCTTCCGAACTAGCGGGAACAATGAGCAGTTCTTC. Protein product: CASSAGFRTSGNNEQFF.

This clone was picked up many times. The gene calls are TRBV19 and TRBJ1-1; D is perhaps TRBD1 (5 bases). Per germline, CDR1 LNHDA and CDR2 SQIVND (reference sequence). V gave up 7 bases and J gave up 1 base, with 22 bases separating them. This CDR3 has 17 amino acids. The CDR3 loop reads CASIPPDSGSSNTEAFF. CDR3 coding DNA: TGTGCCAGTATCCCACCAGATTCAGGGTCTTCGAACACTGAAGCTTTCTTT.

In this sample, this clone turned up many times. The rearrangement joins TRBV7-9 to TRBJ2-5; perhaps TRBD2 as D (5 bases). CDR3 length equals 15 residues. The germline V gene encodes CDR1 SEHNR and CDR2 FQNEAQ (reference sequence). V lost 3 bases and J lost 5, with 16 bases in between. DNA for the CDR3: TGTGCCAGCAGCTTCGGTCGGGGTCTCCGGGAGACCCAGTACTTC. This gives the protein CASSFGRGLRETQYF. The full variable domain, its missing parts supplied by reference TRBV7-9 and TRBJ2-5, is DTGVSQNPRHKITKRGQNVTFRCDPISEHNRLYWYRQTLGQGPEFLTYFQNEAQLEKSRLLSDRFSAERPKGSFSTLEIQRTEQGDSAMYLCASSFGRGLRETQYFGPGTRLLVL.

The CDR3 is CSATEGFYGYTF. The CDR3 region has the DNA TGCAGTGCTACTGAAGGGTTCTATGGCTACACCTTC. The chain employs TRBV20-1 and TRBJ1-2; the D is unclear. The germline gives CDR1 DFQATT, CDR2 SNEGSKA (reference sequence). Trimming removed 4 bases at V and 4 bases at J, with 10 bases between. This CDR3 has 12 amino acids.

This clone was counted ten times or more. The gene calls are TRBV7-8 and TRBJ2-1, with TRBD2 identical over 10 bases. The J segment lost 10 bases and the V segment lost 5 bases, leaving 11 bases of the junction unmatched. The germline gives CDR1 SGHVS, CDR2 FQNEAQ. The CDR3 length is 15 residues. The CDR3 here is CASSTGLAVMREQFF. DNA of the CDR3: TGTGCCAGCAGCACCGGACTAGCGGTTATGCGGGAGCAGTTCTTC.

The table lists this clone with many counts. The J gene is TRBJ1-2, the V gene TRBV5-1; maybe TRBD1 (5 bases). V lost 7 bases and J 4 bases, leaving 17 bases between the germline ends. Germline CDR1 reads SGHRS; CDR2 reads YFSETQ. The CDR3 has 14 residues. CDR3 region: CASRLTTVSYGYTF. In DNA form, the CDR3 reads TGCGCCAGCCGACTTACGACAGTTAGCTATGGCTACACCTTC.

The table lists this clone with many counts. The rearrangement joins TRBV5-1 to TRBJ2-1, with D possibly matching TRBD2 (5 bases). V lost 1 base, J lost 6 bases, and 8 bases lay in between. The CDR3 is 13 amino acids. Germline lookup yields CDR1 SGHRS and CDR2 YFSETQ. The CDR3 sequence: CASSLLGSNEQFF. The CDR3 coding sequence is TGCGCCAGCAGCTTGCTAGGGAGCAATGAGCAGTTCTTC.

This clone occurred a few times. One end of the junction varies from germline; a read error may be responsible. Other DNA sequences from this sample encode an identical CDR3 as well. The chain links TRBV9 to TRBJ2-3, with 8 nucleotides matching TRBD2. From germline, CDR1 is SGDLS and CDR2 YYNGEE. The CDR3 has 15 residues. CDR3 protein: CASSVQRTSTDTQYF. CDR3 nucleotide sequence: TGTGCCAGCAGCGTACAGAGGACTAGCACGGATACGCAGTATTTT.

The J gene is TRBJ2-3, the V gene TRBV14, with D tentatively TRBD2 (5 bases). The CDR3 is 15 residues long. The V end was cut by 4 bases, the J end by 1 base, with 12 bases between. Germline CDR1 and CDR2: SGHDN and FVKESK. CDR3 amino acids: CASSLTDWRTDTQYF. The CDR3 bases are TGTGCCAGCAGCCTAACGGACTGGCGCACAGATACGCAGTATTTT. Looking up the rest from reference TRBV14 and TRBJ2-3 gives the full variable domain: EAGVTQFPSHSVIEKGQTVTLRCDPISGHDNLYWYRRVMGKEIKFLLHFVKESKQDESGMPNNRFLAERTGGTYSTLKVQPAELEDSGVYFCASSLTDWRTDTQYFGPGTRLTVL.